Below, 24 T cell receptor beta chains from the same sample are listed, as sequenced in a study of identical twins. TCRdb used MiXCR to reprocess the 5' RACE reads, holding one entry per CDR3 protein. The sample shows approximately 690,000 distinct CDR3 sequences, 6.1% of them seen only once. Source material: naive T cells sorted from blood. All receptors come from a man aged 18 to 35 in good health.

This clonotype turned up a few times. The chain couples TRBV7-2 to TRBJ1-5, with D perhaps matching TRBD1 (5 bases). Per germline, CDR1 SGHTA and CDR2 FQGNSA. CDR3 length equals 14 residues. Trimming took off 2 bases at V and 3 bases at J, with 8 bases between the two ends. For the CDR3, the DNA is TGTGCCAGCAGCTTATCAGGGATCAATCAGCCCCAGCATTTT. As protein: CASSLSGINQPQHF.

V and J are TRBV6-5 and TRBJ2-7; TRBD1 aligns across 8 bases. Germline V gene lookup returns CDR1 MNHEY and CDR2 SVGAGI. The trim removed 0 bases at V and 4 bases at J, leaving 5 bases unmatched. The CDR3 extends over 15 amino acids. The CDR3 spells CASSYSSGGAYEQYV. The CDR3 nucleotides read TGTGCCAGCAGTTACTCGTCAGGGGGCGCGTACGAGCAGTACGTC.

This clonotype was seen at least ten times. This rearrangement joins TRBV29-1 to TRBJ2-7; D tentatively fits TRBD1 or TRBD2 (5 bases each). Trimming took off 4 bases at V and 0 bases at J, with 7 bases between the two ends. CDR1 and CDR2 from the germline V gene are SQVTM and ANQGSEA. The CDR3 covers 12 residues. This CDR3 reads CSVGGASYEQYF. The CDR3, as DNA: TGCAGCGTTGGAGGGGCCTCCTACGAGCAGTACTTC.

The chain links TRBV24-1 to TRBJ2-1; 15 bases align to TRBD2. After removal of 6 bases from V and 8 bases from J, the junction contained 16 bases not matched to a gene. Germline V gives CDR1 KGHDR, CDR2 SFDVKD. The CDR3 contains 19 residues. CDR3 DNA: TGTGCCACCAGTCCAGGGCCTGGGACTAGCGGGAGGACCTTGTATGAGCAGTTCTTC. Its translation: CATSPGPGTSGRTLYEQFF.

The chain combines TRBV29-1 with TRBJ2-5, with D possibly TRBD2 on 5 matching bases. V was shortened by 6 bases and J by 5 bases, with 13 bases between the two germline ends. Germline V gives CDR1 SQVTM, CDR2 ANQGSEA. This CDR3 is 12 amino acids long. The CDR3 protein is CSVLSSGETQYF. For the CDR3, the DNA is TGCAGCGTACTAAGTTCGGGGGAGACCCAGTACTTC.

The chain is built from TRBV9 and TRBJ2-3; no definite D call. The CDR3 length is 14 residues. Deletions cut 0 bases from V and 2 bases from J, with 7 bases between. CDR1 SGDLS and CDR2 YYNGEE come from the germline V gene. Here the CDR3 DNA reads TGTGCCAGCAGCGTAGTTCCGATCACAGATACGCAGTATTTT. The encoded protein is CASSVVPITDTQYF.

This rearrangement joins TRBV19 to TRBJ2-7; TRBD1 might be the D (5 bases). The germline gives CDR1 LNHDA, CDR2 SQIVND (reference sequence). V dropped 3 bases and J dropped 6 bases, with 6 bases sitting between them. The CDR3 runs 11 residues. The CDR3 sequence is CASSIGAEQYF. CDR3 DNA sequence: TGTGCCAGTAGTATTGGGGCCGAGCAGTACTTC.

The chain joins TRBV27 to TRBJ1-4; D not resolved. This CDR3 has 13 amino acids. Trimming took off 3 bases at V and 7 bases at J, with 9 bases between the two ends. CDR1 MNHEY and CDR2 SMNVEV come from the germline V gene (reference sequence). CDR3 DNA: TGTGCCAGCAGTTTTGGCCCTCGTGAAAAACTGTTTTTT. Translated: CASSFGPREKLFF.

This clonotype was seen more than once but under ten times. V is TRBV6-2 or TRBV6-3 and J is TRBJ1-1; D is unclear. Germline CDR1 is MNHEY and CDR2 is SVGEGT. Trimming shortened V by 3 bases and J by 0 bases, and 17 bases separated the two germline ends. The CDR3 consists of 17 residues. The CDR3 DNA sequence: TGTGCCAGCAGTTATCGTGTGTGGCCAGAGTTGAACACTGAAGCTTTCTTT. Protein product: CASSYRVWPELNTEAFF.

This clonotype was seen at least ten times. This chain joins TRBV12-3 or TRBV12-4 and TRBJ2-3; no clear D. This CDR3 has 14 residues. V gave up 3 bases and J gave up 0 bases, with 7 bases separating them. CDR3 in amino acids: CASSFGPSTDTQYF. CDR3 nucleotide sequence: TGTGCCAGCAGTTTTGGCCCTAGCACAGATACGCAGTATTTT.

This clonotype was found many times. J is TRBJ1-1 and V is TRBV6-5; D is perhaps TRBD1 (5 bases). Germline CDR1 MNHEY, CDR2 SVGAGI. The CDR3 consists of 17 residues. V was cut by 0 bases and J by 0 bases, with 14 bases left in between. CDR3 protein: CASSYSGGGALNTEAFF. In DNA form, the CDR3 reads TGTGCCAGCAGTTACTCGGGAGGTGGGGCCCTGAACACTGAAGCTTTCTTT.

In its sample, this clonotype was seen many times. The rearrangement uses TRBV24-1 and TRBJ2-7; TRBD2 agrees at 10 bases. Germline trimming cut 4 bases from V and 3 bases from J; bases unmatched to any gene: 5. Germline V gives CDR1 KGHDR, CDR2 SFDVKD. CDR3 size: 15 residues. The CDR3 spells CATSETSGTNYEQYF. The CDR3 DNA is TGTGCCACCAGTGAAACTAGCGGGACCAACTACGAGCAGTACTTC.

In its sample, this clonotype was seen a few times. The V call is TRBV18, the J call TRBJ2-5; TRBD2 might be the D (5 bases). The CDR3 is made up of 12 amino acids. Per the germline V gene, CDR1 is KGHSH and CDR2 is LQKENI. The V gene lost 1 base and the J gene lost 11 bases, with 11 bases spanning the gap. DNA of the CDR3: TGTGCCAGCTCACCACTAAAGCCGGGACAGTACTTC. It specifies CASSPLKPGQYF. Full variable domain (rest looked up from reference TRBV18 and TRBJ2-5): NAGVMQNPRHLVRRRGQEARLRCSPMKGHSHVYWYRQLPEEGLKFMVYLQKENIIDESGMPKERFSAEFPKEGPSILRIQQVVRGDSAAYFCASSPLKPGQYFGPGTRLLVL.

This clonotype was counted at least ten times. The rearrangement links TRBV10-3 to TRBJ2-2, with 7 bases aligning to TRBD1. V shed 4 bases, J shed 7 bases, and the junction held 12 bases outside the gene matches. Germline V lookup: CDR1 ENHRY, CDR2 SYGVKD. The CDR3 is made up of 16 amino acids. CDR3 bases: TGTGCCATCAGTGGATCTTCAGGGGGAGAGGTCGGGGAGCTGTTTTTT. Translating gives CAISGSSGGEVGELFF.

This clonotype was seen only a few times. This rearrangement joins TRBV5-1 to TRBJ2-2; D is unresolved. Germline V gives CDR1 SGHRS, CDR2 YFSETQ. The CDR3 totals 13 residues. V was clipped by 4 bases and J by 7 bases, with 11 bases between them. The CDR3 region is CASSPGLDGELFF. The CDR3 DNA reads TGCGCCAGCAGCCCCGGTCTGGACGGGGAGCTGTTTTTT.

The chain employs TRBV28 and TRBJ2-2, with 11 bases that match TRBD2. Germline V gene sequence: CDR1 MDHEN, CDR2 SYDVKM. The CDR3 has 15 amino acids. Unmatched junction bases numbered 4, after V lost 3 bases and J lost 7 bases. The CDR3 sequence is CASSLGLAENGELFF. The DNA of the CDR3 is TGTGCCAGCAGTTTGGGACTAGCGGAGAACGGGGAGCTGTTTTTT.

This clonotype was counted ten times or more. V usage is TRBV5-6 and J usage is TRBJ1-5, with a tentative D call TRBD1 (6 bases). The CDR3 totals 15 residues. V was clipped by 2 bases and J by 1 base, with 10 bases between them. Germline CDR1 reads SGHDT; CDR2 reads YYEEEE. The CDR3 nucleotides are TGTGCCAGCAGCTTCAGGGGATCGAGCAATCAGCCCCAGCATTTT. Translation gives CASSFRGSSNQPQHF.

The table lists this clonotype with many counts. V is TRBV12-3 or TRBV12-4 and J is TRBJ1-1, with D tentatively TRBD1 (6 bases). V was trimmed by 7 bases and J by 8 bases, leaving 20 bases between them. The CDR3 is made up of 14 amino acids. The CDR3 reads CASTLGGGLGEAFF. In nucleotides, the CDR3 is TGTGCCAGCACCCTGGGCGGGGGGCTTGGCGAAGCTTTCTTT.

Ten or more counts support this clonotype. The chain recombines TRBV12-3 or TRBV12-4 with TRBJ2-4; D is ambiguous. V was pared by 4 bases and J by 0 bases, with 7 bases between. The CDR3 is 14 amino acids. The CDR3 nucleotides read TGTGCCAGCAGTTCTAGGTTAGCCAAAAACATTCAGTACTTC. This gives the protein CASSSRLAKNIQYF.

This clonotype has ten or more counts. V gene TRBV6-1 combines with J gene TRBJ2-7, with D uncertain. The CDR3 consists of 13 residues. Germline assignment: CDR1 MNHNS and CDR2 SASEGT. The V end was cut by 2 bases, the J end by 6 bases, with 11 bases between. CDR3 DNA: TGTGCCAGCAGTGAATTCCCTTCCCGCGAGCAGTACGTC. Amino acids: CASSEFPSREQYV.

This clonotype showed up many times. This chain joins TRBV6-1 and TRBJ2-5, with 8 positions matching TRBD1. The CDR3 extends over 14 amino acids. CDR1 is MNHNS, CDR2 SASEGT, per germline. With 6 bases clipped from V and 4 bases from J, the junction kept 7 bases outside the gene matches. The DNA of the CDR3 is TGTGCCAGCAGCTTCCACGACAGGGGAGAGACCCAGTACTTC. As protein: CASSFHDRGETQYF.

This clonotype was observed many times. The rearrangement uses TRBV12-3 or TRBV12-4 and TRBJ2-2; 13 nucleotides match TRBD2. The V segment lost 0 bases and the J segment 3 bases; nucleotides outside the gene matches: 16. This CDR3 contains 22 residues. The CDR3: CASSLAVITLAGGPGHTGELFF. The CDR3 DNA sequence: TGTGCCAGCAGTTTAGCAGTCATTACACTAGCGGGAGGGCCGGGGCACACCGGGGAGCTGTTTTTT.

This clonotype was detected many times. The chain joins TRBV21-1 to TRBJ2-3; the tabulated D call, TRBD1, remains unverified against the DNA. TRBV21-1 represents a pseudogene. There are 16 residues in the CDR3. DNA of the CDR3: TGTGCCAGCAGCGGTCCCGGACAGGAAGGGCCAGATACGCAGTATTTT. This translates into CASSGPGQEGPDTQYF.

This chain connects TRBV19 to TRBJ1-4, with D maybe TRBD1 (5 bases). The germline V and J ends were trimmed by 6 bases and 8 bases, with 13 bases remaining between them. Germline V lookup: CDR1 LNHDA, CDR2 SQIVND (reference sequence). The CDR3 has 13 residues. The CDR3 DNA reads TGTGCCAGTAGATGGGCAGGGAGCGAAAAACTGTTTTTT. It specifies CASRWAGSEKLFF.